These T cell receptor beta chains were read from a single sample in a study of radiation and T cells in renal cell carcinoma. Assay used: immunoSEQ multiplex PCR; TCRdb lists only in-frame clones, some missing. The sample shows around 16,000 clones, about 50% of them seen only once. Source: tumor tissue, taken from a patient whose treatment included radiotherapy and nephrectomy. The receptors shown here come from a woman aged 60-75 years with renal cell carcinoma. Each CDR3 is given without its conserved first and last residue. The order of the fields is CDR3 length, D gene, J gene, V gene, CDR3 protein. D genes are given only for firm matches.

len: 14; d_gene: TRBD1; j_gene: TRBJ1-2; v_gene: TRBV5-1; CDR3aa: ASSLEVATGVGGYT
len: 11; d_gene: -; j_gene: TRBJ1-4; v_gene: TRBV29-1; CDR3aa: SVEWGSNEKLF
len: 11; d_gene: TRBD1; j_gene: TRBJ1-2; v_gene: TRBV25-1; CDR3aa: ASSATGAYGYT
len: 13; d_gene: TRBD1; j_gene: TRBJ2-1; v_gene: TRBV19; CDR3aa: ASSIRTGAVSEQF
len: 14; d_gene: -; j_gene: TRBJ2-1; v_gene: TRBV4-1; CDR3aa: ASSQERGPNYNEQF
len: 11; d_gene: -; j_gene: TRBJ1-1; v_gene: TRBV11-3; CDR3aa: ASSLGGHTEAF
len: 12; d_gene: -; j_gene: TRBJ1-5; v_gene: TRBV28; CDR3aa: ASNPVGSNQPQH
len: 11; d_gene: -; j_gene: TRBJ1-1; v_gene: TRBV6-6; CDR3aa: ASSLAPNTEAF
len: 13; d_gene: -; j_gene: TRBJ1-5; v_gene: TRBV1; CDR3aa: TSSQGGHSNQPQH
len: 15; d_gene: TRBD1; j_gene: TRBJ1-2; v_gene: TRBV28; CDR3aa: ASSHYPGQGADYGYT
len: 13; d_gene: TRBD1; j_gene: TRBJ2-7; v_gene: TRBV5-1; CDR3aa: ASSLGIQGAHEQY
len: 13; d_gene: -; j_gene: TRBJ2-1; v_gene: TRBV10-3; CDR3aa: AINARVSSYNEQF
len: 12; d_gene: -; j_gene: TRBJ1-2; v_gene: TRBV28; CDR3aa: ATRGVEAFYGYT
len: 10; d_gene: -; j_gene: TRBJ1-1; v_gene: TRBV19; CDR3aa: ASSMGNTEAF
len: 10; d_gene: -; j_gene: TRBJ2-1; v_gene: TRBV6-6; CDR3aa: ASSYLANEQF
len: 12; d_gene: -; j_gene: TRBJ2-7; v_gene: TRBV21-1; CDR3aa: ASSPRRERGEQY
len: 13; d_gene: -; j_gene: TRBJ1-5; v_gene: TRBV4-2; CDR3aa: ASSQDNRANQPQH
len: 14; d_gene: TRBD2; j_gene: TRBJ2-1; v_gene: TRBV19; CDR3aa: ASRRTQGGVHNEQF
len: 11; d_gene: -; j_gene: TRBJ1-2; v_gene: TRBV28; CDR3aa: ASSFVSDYGYT
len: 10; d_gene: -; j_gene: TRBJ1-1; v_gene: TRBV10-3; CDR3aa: AIRGFNTEAF
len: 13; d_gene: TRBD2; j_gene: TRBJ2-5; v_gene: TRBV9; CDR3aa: ASSVGAGDEETQY
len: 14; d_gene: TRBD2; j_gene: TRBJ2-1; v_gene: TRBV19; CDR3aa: ASSIRLAGKANEQF
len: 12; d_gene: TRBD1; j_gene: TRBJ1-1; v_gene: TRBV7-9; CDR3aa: ASSMTGGDTEAF
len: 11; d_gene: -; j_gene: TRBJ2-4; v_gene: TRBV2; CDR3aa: ASSEVSRDIQY
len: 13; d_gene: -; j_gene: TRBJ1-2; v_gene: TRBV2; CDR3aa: ASSEAHGRTYGYT
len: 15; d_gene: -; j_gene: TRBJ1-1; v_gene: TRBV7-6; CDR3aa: ASSLAIGPGGHTEAF
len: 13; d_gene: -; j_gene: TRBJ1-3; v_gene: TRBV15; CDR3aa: ATSRGGRAGNTIY
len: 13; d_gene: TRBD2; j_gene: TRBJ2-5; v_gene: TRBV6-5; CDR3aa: ASSSDYAGDQTQY
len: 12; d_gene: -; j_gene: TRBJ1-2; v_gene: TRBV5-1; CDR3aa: ASSLDGGHYGYT
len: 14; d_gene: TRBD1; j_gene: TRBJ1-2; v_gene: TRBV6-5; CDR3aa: ASSYSPTGGYYGYT
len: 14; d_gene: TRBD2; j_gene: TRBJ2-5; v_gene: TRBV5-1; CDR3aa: ASSFGTSGPQETQY
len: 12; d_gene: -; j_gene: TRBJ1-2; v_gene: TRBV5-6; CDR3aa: ASSLGNSLHGYT
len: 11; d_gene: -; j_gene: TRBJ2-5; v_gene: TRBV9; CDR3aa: ASSVDGGETQY
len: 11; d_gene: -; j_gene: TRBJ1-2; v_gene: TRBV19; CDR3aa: ASSIRGTHGYT